Listed below are T cell receptor beta chains from one sample, sequenced in a study of cytomegalovirus exposure and HLA in healthy donors. Sequenced by immunoSEQ multiplex PCR; TCRdb stores in-frame clones only, minus some. The table has approximately 130,000 clones, 75% to 85% seen once. Sequenced: PBMCs. These receptors all stem from a woman between 50 and 59 years old in good health and CMV-seropositive. Each CDR3 is given with its conserved first and last residue.

TRBV19	TRBJ2-3	CASRLAGGPPDTQYF
TRBV5-1	TRBJ2-1	CASSPSGRGNEQFF
TRBV27	TRBJ1-1	CASSFRRGVRDTEAFF
TRBV7-2	TRBJ2-4	CASSPGAPKNIQYF
TRBV5-5	TRBJ2-1	CASSLEPGLAGIDEQFF
TRBV5-6	TRBJ1-1	CASSVSLTEAFF
TRBV7-2	TRBJ2-1	CASSLVARVSYNEQFF
TRBV10-3	TRBJ2-6	CATGQAAGANVLTF
TRBV29-1	TRBJ2-1	CSVEDPSGRAVDEQFF
TRBV7-2	TRBJ2-7	CASSDRGLTYEQYF
TRBV6-6	TRBJ1-2	CASSTGGRPLYGYTF
TRBV7-8	TRBJ1-2	CASSLEGTVTSTF
TRBV7-9	TRBJ1-1	CASSLSGQGAFF
TRBV7-6	TRBJ2-3	CASRSSSTSTRGDTQYF
TRBV4-3	TRBJ2-3	CASSQGLAGITDTQYF
TRBV5-4	TRBJ2-5	CASSVPPGGETQYF
TRBV9	TRBJ1-5	CASSVGPGDQPQHF
TRBV4-3	TRBJ2-3	CASSQTGQAGGDTQYF
TRBV10-3	TRBJ1-4	CAIRQGATNEKLFF
TRBV19	TRBJ1-4	CASRWDSPNEKLFF
TRBV6-5	TRBJ2-7	CASSKSPPYEQYF
TRBV11-2	TRBJ2-1	CASSVTSGRPGEQFF
TRBV7-2	TRBJ1-2	CASSLVPGQSYGYTF
TRBV12-5	TRBJ1-2	CASGLVREGLRIPNYGYTF
TRBV9	TRBJ1-5	CASSSWGGVNQPQHF
TRBV5-6	TRBJ2-1	CALRGNEQFF
TRBV4-2	TRBJ2-7	CASSPSPGTSGGYTSGEQYF
TRBV9	TRBJ2-1	CASSVNGIAGEQFF
TRBV15	TRBJ1-2	CATSSQRVMGGGGYTF
TRBV4-1	TRBJ1-1	CASSQDPGAGVTEAFF
TRBV7-9	TRBJ2-7	CASSPPTQTGYNEQYF